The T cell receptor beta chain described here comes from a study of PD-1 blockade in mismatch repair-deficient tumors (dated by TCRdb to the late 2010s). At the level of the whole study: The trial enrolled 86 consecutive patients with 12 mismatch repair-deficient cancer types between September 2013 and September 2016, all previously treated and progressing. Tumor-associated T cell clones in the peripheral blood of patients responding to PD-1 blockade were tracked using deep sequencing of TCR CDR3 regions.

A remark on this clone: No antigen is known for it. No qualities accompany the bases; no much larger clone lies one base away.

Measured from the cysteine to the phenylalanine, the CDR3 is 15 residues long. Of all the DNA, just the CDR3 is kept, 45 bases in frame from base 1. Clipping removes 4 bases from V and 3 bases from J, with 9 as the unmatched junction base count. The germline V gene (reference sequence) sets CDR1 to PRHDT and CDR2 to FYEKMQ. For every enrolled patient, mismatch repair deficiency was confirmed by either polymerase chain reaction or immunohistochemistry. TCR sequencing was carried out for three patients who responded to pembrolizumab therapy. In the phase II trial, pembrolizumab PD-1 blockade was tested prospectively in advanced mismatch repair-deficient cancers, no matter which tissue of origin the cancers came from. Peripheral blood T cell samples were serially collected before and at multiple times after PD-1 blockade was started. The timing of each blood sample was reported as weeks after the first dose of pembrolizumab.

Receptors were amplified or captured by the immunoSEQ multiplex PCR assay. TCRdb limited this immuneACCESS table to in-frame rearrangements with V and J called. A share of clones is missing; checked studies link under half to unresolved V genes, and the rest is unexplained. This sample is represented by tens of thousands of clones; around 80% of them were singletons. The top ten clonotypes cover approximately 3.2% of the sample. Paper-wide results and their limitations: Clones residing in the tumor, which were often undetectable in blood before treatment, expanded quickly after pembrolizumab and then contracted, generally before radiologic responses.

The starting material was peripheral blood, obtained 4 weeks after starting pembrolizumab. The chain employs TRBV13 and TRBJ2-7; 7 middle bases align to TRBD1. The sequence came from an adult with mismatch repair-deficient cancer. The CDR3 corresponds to CASSSPLTGNYEQYF. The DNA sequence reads TGTGCCAGCAGCTCGCCTCTGACAGGGAACTACGAGCAGTACTTC.